This T cell receptor (beta chain) was obtained from a study of shared clonotypes between healthy human individuals. This clone was seen only a few times. J lost 4 bases, V lost 10 bases, and 15 bases had no gene match. Germline CDR1 reads MRHNA; CDR2 reads SNTAGT. This CDR3 region has 15 residues. Libraries were prepared by immunoSEQ multiplex PCR; TCRdb keeps only in-frame clonotypes and omits some of them. The sample has 550,000 to 700,000 clones; about three quarters are singletons. The chain links TRBV6-4 to TRBJ2-5, with TRBD2 identical over 7 bases. This sequence was found in a woman in her twenties or thirties in good health. The specimen was memory CD4+ T cells sorted from blood. Regarding subset: CD45RA-negative fraction. CDR3 region: CAIDRTRRMTETQYF. CDR3 sequence (DNA): TGTGCCATCGATCGGACTAGACGAATGACAGAGACCCAGTACTTC.